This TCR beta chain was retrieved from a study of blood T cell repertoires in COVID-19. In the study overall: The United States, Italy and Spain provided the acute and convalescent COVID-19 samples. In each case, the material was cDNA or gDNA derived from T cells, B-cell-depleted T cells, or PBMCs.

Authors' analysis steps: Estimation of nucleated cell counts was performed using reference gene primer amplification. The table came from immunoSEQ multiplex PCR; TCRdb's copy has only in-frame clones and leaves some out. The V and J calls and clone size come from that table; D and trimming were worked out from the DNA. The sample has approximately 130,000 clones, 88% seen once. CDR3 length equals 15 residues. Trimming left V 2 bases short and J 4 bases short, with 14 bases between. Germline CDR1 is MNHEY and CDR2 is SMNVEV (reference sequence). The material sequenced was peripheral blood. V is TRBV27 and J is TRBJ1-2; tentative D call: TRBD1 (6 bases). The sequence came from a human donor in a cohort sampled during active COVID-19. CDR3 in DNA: TGTGCCAGCAGTTTAAAGGGCAGGGGAATCTATGGCTACACCTTC. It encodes CASSLKGRGIYGYTF.